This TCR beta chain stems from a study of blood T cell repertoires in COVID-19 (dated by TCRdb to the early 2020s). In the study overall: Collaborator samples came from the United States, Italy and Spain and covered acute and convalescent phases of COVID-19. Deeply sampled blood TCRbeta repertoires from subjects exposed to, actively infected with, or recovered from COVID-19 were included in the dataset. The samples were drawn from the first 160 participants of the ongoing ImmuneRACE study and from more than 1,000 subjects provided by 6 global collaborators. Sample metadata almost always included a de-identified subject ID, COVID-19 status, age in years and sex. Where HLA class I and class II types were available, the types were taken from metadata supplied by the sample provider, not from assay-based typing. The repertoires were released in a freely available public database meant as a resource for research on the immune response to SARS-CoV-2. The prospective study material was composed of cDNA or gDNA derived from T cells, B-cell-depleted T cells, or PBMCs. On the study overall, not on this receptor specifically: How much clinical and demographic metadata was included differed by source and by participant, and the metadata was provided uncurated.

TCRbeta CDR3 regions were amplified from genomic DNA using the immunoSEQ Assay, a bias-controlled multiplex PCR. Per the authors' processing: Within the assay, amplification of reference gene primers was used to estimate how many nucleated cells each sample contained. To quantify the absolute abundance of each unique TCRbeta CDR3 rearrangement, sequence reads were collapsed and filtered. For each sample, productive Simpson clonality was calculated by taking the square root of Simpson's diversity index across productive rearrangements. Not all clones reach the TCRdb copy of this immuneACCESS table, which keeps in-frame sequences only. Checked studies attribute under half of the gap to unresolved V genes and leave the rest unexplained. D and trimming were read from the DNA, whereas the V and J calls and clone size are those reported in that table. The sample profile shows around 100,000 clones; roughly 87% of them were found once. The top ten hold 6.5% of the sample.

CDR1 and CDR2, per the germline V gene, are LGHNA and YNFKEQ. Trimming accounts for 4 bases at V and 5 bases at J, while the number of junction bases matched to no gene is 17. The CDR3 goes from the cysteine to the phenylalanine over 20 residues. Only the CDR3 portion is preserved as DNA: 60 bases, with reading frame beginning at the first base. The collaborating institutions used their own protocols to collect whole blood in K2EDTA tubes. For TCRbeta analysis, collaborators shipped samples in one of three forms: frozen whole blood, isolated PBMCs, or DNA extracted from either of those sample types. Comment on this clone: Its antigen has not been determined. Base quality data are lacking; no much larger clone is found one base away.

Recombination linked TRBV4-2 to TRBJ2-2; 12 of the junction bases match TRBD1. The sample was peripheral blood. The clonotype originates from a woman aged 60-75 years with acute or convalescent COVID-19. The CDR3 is CASSRAGTGGVGGGTGELFF. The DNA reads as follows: TGTGCCAGCAGCCGCGCCGGGACAGGGGGCGTGGGGGGAGGGACCGGGGAGCTGTTTTTT.